This T cell receptor (beta chain) was observed in a study of post-analysis software for immune sequencing data. Findings of the study overall: Same-batch samples co-clustered strongly by F measure. Significantly decreased normalized Chao1 diversity was recorded for multiple sclerosis patients relative to controls.

Unique molecular identifiers were carried by the TCR beta cDNA libraries. TCRdb reanalysed the PCR reads using MiXCR and keeps one entry per CDR3 protein. This sample has a few hundred thousand distinct CDR3 sequences; less than 40% occur once, and the top ten carry around an eighth. Details on this clonotype: Its cognate antigen is unknown.

The sample comprised blood. The sequence was collected from a girl aged 5 to 17 with multiple sclerosis.

CDR3 DNA sequence: TGTGCCAGCAGCCAGGGGCGACCGGGCACCACTGAAGCTTTCTTT. Its translation: CASSQGRPGTTEAFF. The chain is built from TRBV7-2 and TRBJ1-1, with D possibly being TRBD1 (6 bases). The CDR3 totals 15 residues. The V and J ends lost 5 bases and 4 bases respectively, with 17 bases between them. Germline CDR1 and CDR2: SGHTA and FQGNSA. The whole variable domain, remainder taken from reference TRBV7-2 and TRBJ1-1, is GAGVSQSPSNKVTEKGKDVELRCDPISGHTALYWYRQSLGQGLEFLIYFQGNSAPDKSGLPSDRFSAERTGGSVSTLTIQRTQQEDSAVYLCASSQGRPGTTEAFFGQGTRLTVV.